This is a list of T cell receptor beta chains from one sample in a study of blood T cell repertoires in COVID-19. The repertoire was sequenced with immunoSEQ multiplex PCR; TCRdb's copy has only in-frame clones and lacks some. The table includes approximately 97,000 clones, around 87% detected once. The sequenced material came from peripheral blood. The receptors stem from a human donor in a cohort sampled during active COVID-19. Both conserved end residues are part of each CDR3. D genes are given only for firm matches. Expanded clones are given a class, and other clones once, few, many or no size at all.

j_call | clone_size | d_call | v_call | cdr3_length | cdr3_aa | cdr3_nt
TRBJ1-6 | . | TRBD1 | TRBV7-8 | 16 | CASTPRQGQTGSPLHF | TGTGCCAGCACCCCCCGACAGGGCCAAACTGGGTCACCCCTCCACTTT
TRBJ1-5 | . | . | TRBV5-1 | 15 | CASSLDSKLNQPQHF | TGCGCCAGCAGCTTGGACAGTAAGCTGAATCAGCCCCAGCATTTT
TRBJ1-2 | few | . | TRBV12-3/TRBV12-4 | 13 | CASSTDSIYGYTF | TGTGCCAGCAGTACGGACAGCATCTATGGCTACACCTTC
TRBJ1-1 | . | . | TRBV24-1 | 13 | CATSAAWGAEAFF | TGTGCCACCAGCGCAGCTTGGGGGGCTGAAGCTTTCTTT
TRBJ1-2 | . | TRBD1 | TRBV7-9 | 14 | CAITLTGPNYGYTF | TGTGCCATTACGTTGACAGGGCCGAACTATGGCTACACCTTC
TRBJ2-1 | . | TRBD1 | TRBV4-1 | 16 | CASSRAGTGSYNEQFF | TGCGCCAGCAGCCGCGCCGGGACAGGGTCCTACAATGAGCAGTTCTTC
TRBJ2-1 | . | . | TRBV29-1 | 14 | CSVVLGGGAGEQFF | TGCAGCGTCGTACTAGGAGGGGGGGCGGGGGAGCAGTTCTTC
TRBJ2-3 | few | TRBD2 | TRBV5-4 | 15 | CASSLDSGLTDTQYF | TGTGCCAGCAGCTTAGATAGCGGGCTCACAGATACGCAGTATTTT
TRBJ2-3 | . | TRBD2 | TRBV5-1 | 16 | CASSFRSSGRGDTQYF | TGCGCCAGCAGCTTCCGTTCTAGCGGGAGAGGAGATACGCAGTATTTT
TRBJ1-1 | . | . | TRBV27 | 15 | CASSLSGFPNTEAFF | TGTGCCAGCAGTTTATCCGGGTTCCCGAACACTGAAGCTTTCTTT
TRBJ1-4 | . | TRBD1 | TRBV7-9 | 16 | CASSPGQGITNEKLFF | TGTGCCAGCAGCCCAGGACAGGGAATTACTAATGAAAAACTGTTTTTT
TRBJ2-7 | few | . | TRBV3-1/TRBV3-2 | 13 | CATSAGRTYEQYF | TGTGCCACCTCCGCGGGACGGACCTACGAGCAGTACTTC
TRBJ2-7 | . | TRBD1 | TRBV24-1 | 14 | CATSEQGIPYEQYF | TGTGCCACCAGTGAACAGGGGATCCCCTACGAGCAGTACTTC
TRBJ2-7 | . | . | TRBV27 | 15 | CASRIDSVPPYEQYF | TGTGCCAGCAGGATCGACTCGGTCCCGCCCTACGAGCAGTACTTC
TRBJ1-5 | . | TRBD1 | TRBV7-8 | 16 | CASSLGTAYSNQPQHF | TGTGCCAGCAGCTTGGGGACAGCTTATAGCAATCAGCCCCAGCATTTT
TRBJ1-5 | . | . | TRBV19 | 13 | CASSIDLSQPQHF | TGTGCCAGTAGTATAGATTTGAGCCAGCCCCAGCATTTT
TRBJ2-7 | few | . | TRBV18 | 13 | CASSPPSGYEQYF | TGTGCCAGCTCACCACCGAGCGGGTACGAGCAGTACTTC
TRBJ2-7 | . | TRBD1 | TRBV5-1 | 15 | CASSPRQGGPYEQYF | TGCGCCAGCAGCCCCAGACAGGGTGGACCCTACGAGCAGTACTTC
TRBJ1-6 | . | . | TRBV28 | 16 | CASSLGGAYYNSPLHF | TGTGCCAGCAGTTTAGGAGGGGCTTACTATAATTCACCCCTCCACTTT
TRBJ1-2 | many | TRBD1 | TRBV4-3 | 15 | CASSQLGQGAYGYTF | TGCGCCAGCAGCCAACTTGGACAGGGGGCCTATGGCTACACCTTC
TRBJ1-3 | . | . | TRBV27 | 17 | CASSFSGDLSSGNTIYF | TGTGCCAGCAGTTTCTCAGGGGACCTATCCTCTGGAAACACCATATATTTT
TRBJ2-1 | few | . | TRBV9 | 13 | CASSVGRGYEQFF | TGTGCCAGCAGCGTGGGTAGGGGCTATGAGCAGTTCTTC
TRBJ2-1 | . | . | TRBV27 | 14 | CASSLQGYYNEQFF | TGTGCCAGCAGCCTACAGGGTTATTACAATGAGCAGTTCTTC
TRBJ1-2 | . | . | TRBV12-3/TRBV12-4 | 13 | CASRKGEYSGYTF | TGTGCCAGCAGGAAAGGAGAGTACTCTGGCTACACCTTC
TRBJ2-7 | . | TRBD1 | TRBV29-1 | 13 | CSVGGQGAYEQYF | TGCAGCGTTGGGGGACAGGGAGCCTACGAGCAGTACTTC
TRBJ2-7 | . | TRBD2 | TRBV5-4 | 16 | CASSPPPLAGGNEQYF | TGTGCCAGCAGCCCGCCTCCCCTAGCGGGAGGGAATGAGCAGTACTTC
TRBJ2-7 | few | . | TRBV9 | 14 | CASSVQGGPYEQYF | TGTGCCAGCAGCGTACAGGGGGGTCCTTACGAGCAGTACTTC
TRBJ1-6 | . | . | TRBV6-2/TRBV6-3 | 14 | CASSYGQDYSPLHF | TGTGCCAGCAGTTACGGGCAGGATTATTCACCCCTCCACTTT
TRBJ1-2 | . | . | TRBV28 | 14 | CASSLGRPRDGYTF | TGTGCCAGCAGTTTAGGGCGGCCGAGGGATGGCTACACCTTC
TRBJ1-4 | . | . | TRBV5-8 | 15 | CASSVVGGLGEKLFF | TGTGCCAGCAGCGTAGTAGGCGGCCTTGGAGAAAAACTGTTTTTT
TRBJ1-6 | . | TRBD1 | TRBV27 | 18 | CASTFSRRDRSSDSPLHF | TGTGCCAGCACCTTCTCTCGCCGGGACAGAAGTTCGGATTCACCCCTCCACTTT
TRBJ2-1 | . | . | TRBV3-1/TRBV3-2 | 15 | CASSQGWQGNNEQFF | TGTGCCAGCAGCCAAGGCTGGCAGGGAAACAATGAGCAGTTCTTC
TRBJ2-1 | . | . | TRBV4-2 | 15 | CASSQGLDFYNEQFF | TGTGCCAGCAGCCAAGGACTAGATTTCTACAATGAGCAGTTCTTC